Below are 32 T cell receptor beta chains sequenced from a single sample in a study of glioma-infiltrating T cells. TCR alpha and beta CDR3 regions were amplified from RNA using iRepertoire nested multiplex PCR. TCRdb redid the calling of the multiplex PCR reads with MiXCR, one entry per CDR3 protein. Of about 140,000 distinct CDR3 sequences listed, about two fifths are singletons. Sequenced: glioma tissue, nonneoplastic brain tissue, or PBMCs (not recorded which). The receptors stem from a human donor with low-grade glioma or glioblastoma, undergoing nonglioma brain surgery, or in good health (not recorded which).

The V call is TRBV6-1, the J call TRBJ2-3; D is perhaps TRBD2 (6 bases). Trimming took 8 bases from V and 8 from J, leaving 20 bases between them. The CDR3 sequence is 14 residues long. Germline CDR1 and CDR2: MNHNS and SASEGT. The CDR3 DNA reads TGTGCCAGCGGTGGCCCGATTGGGGGGACTACGCAGTATTTT. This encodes CASGGPIGGTTQYF.

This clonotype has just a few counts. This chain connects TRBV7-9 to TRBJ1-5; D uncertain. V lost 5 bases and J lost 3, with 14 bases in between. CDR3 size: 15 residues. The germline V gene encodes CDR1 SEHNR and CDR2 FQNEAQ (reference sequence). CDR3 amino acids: CASSIQDWINQPQHF. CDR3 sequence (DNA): TGTGCCAGCAGCATCCAGGACTGGATCAATCAGCCCCAGCATTTT.

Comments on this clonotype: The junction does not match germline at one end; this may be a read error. The CDR3 sequence: CASSPNRYERYF. In DNA, the CDR3 is TGTGCCAGCAGTCCTAATCGTTACGAGCGGTACTTC. This chain connects TRBV2 to TRBJ2-7; D is ambiguous. Germline V gene sequence: CDR1 SNHLY, CDR2 FYNNEI. This CDR3 region has 12 residues.

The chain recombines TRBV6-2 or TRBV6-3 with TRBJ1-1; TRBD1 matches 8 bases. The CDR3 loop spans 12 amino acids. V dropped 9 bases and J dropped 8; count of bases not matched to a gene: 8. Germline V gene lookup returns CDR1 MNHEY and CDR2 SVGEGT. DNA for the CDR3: TGTGCCAGACTAACTCGGGACAGGGAAGCTTTCTTT. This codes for CARLTRDREAFF.

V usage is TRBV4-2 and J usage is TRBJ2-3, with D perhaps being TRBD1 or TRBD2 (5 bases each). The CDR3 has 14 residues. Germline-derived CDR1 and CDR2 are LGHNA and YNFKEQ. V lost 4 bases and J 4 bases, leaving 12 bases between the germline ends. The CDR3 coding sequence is TGTGCCAGCAGCCCGGTGGGGGTGGCAGATACGCAGTATTTT. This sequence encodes CASSPVGVADTQYF.

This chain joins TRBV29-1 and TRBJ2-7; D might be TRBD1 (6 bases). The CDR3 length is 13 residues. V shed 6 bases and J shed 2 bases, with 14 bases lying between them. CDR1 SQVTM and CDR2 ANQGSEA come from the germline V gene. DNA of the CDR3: TGCAGCGTCGGCCGGGACATAGCCTACGAGCAGTACTTC. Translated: CSVGRDIAYEQYF.

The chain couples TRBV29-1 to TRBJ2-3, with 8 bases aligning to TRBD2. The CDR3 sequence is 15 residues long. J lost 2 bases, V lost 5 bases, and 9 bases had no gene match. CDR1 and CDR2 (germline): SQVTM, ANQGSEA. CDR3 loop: CSVSPGGGNTDTQYF. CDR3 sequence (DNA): TGCAGCGTTTCCCCCGGGGGGGGAAACACAGATACGCAGTATTTT.

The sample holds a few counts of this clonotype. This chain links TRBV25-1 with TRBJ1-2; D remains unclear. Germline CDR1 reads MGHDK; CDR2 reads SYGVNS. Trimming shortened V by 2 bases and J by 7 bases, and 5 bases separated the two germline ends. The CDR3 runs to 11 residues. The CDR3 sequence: CASSEGSGYTF. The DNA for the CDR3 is TGTGCCAGCAGTGAAGGGAGTGGCTACACCTTC.

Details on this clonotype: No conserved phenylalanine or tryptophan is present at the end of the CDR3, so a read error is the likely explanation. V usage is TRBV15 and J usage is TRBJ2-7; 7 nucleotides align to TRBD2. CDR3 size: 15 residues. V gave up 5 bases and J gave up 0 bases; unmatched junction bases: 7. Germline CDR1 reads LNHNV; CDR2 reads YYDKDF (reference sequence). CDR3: CATSGAWGGSYEQYS. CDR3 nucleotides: TGTGCCACCAGCGGAGCCTGGGGGGGCTCCTACGAGCAGTACTCC.

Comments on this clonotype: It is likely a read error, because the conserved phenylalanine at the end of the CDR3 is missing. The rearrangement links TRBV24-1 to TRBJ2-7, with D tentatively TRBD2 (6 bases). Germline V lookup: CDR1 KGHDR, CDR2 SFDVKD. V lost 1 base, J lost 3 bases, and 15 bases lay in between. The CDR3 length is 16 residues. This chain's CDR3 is CATSDFGGRGSYEQYL. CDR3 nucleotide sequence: TGTGCCACCAGTGATTTCGGAGGGCGAGGCAGCTACGAGCAGTACCTC.

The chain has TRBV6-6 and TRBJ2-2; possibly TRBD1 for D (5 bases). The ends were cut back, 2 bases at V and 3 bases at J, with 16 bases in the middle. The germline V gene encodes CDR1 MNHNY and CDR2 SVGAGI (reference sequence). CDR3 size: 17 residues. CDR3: CASSYGVGQGDTGELFF. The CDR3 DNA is TGTGCCAGCAGTTACGGCGTTGGGCAGGGCGACACCGGGGAGCTGTTTTTT.

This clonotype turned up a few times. CDR3 nucleotides: TGTGCCAGCAGCAGGGACATATACTCTGGAAACACCATATATTTT. It yields the protein CASSRDIYSGNTIYF. The rearrangement links TRBV11-1 to TRBJ1-3; the D gene is possibly TRBD1 (6 bases). The germline CDR1 and CDR2 sequences are SGHAT and FQDESV (reference sequence). V was cut by 5 bases and J by 0 bases, with 11 bases left in between. The CDR3 sequence is 15 residues long.

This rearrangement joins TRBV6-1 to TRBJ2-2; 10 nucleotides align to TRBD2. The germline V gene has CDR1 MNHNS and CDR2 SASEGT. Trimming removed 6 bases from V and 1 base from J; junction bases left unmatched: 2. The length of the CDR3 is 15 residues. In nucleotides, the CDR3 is TGTGCCAGCAGCAGACTAGCGGGGAACACCGGGGAGCTGTTTTTT. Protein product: CASSRLAGNTGELFF.

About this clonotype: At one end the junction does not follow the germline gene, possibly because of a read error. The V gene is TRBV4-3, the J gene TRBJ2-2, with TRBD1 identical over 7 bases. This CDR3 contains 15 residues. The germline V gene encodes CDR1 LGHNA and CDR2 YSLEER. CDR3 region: CASSQEGGNTGKLFF. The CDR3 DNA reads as TGCGCCAGCAGCCAAGAAGGGGGCAACACCGGGAAGCTGTTTTTT.

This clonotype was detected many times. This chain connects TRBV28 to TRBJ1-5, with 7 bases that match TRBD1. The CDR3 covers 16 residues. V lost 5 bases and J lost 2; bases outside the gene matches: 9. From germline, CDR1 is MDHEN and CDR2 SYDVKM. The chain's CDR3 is CASSLQAGGGNQPQHF. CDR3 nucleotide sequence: TGTGCCAGCAGTCTTCAGGCAGGGGGGGGCAATCAGCCCCAGCATTTT. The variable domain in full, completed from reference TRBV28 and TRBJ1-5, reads DVKVTQSSRYLVKRTGEKVFLECVQDMDHENMFWYRQDPGLGLRLIYFSYDVKMKEKGDIPEGYSVSREKKERFSLILESASTNQTSMYLCASSLQAGGGNQPQHFGDGTRLSIL.

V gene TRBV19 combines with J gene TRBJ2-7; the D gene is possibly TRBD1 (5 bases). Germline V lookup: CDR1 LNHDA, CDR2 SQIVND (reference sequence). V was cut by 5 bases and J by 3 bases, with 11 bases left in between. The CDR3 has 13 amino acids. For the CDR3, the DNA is TGTGCCAGTAGTTCACAGGTATACTACGAGCAGTACTTC. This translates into CASSSQVYYEQYF.

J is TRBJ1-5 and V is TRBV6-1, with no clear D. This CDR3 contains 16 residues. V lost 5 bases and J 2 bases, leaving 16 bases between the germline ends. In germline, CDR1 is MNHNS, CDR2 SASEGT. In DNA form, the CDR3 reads TGTGCCAGCAGTCTCCGGTGGGGAGCGGGCAATCAGCCCCAGCATTTT. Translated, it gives CASSLRWGAGNQPQHF.

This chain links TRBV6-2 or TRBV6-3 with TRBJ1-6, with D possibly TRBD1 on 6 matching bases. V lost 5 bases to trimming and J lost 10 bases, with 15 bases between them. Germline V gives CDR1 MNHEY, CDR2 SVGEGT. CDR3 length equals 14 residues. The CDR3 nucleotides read TGTGCCAGCAGTCCCGCCCGGGACAACTCACCCCTCCACTTT. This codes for CASSPARDNSPLHF.

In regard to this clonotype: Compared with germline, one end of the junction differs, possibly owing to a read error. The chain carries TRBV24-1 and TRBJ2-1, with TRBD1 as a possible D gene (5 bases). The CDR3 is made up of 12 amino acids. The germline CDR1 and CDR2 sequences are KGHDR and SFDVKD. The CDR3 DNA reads TGTGCCACCAGTCCGACGGACAATGAGCGGTTCTTC. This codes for CATSPTDNERFF.

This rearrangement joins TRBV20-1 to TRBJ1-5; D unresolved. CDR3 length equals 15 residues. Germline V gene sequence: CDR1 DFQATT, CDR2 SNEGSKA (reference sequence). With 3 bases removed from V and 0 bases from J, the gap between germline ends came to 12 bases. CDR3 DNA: TGCAGTGCTAGCGTAGGAGGCTATAGCAATCAGCCCCAGCATTTT. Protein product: CSASVGGYSNQPQHF.

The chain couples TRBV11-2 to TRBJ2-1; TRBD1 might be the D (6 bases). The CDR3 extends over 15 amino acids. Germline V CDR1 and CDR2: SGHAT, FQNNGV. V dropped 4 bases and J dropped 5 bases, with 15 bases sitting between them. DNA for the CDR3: TGTGCCAGCAGCTCTTATAGGACAGATCACAATGAGCAGTTCTTC. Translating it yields CASSSYRTDHNEQFF.

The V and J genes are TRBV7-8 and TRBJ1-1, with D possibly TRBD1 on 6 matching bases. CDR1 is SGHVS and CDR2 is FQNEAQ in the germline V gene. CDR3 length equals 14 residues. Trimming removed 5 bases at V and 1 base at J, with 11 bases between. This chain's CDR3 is CASSEGHGNTEAFF. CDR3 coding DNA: TGTGCCAGCAGCGAGGGACACGGGAACACTGAAGCTTTCTTT.

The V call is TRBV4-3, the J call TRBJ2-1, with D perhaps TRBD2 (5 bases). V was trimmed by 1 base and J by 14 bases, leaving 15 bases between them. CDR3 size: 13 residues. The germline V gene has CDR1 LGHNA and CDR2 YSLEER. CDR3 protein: CASSQAAWGEEFF. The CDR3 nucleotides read TGCGCCAGCAGCCAAGCGGCCTGGGGAGAGGAGTTCTTC.

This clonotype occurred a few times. CDR3 sequence: CATSTAGAGQFF. CDR3 nucleotide sequence: TGTGCCACCAGCACAGCAGGGGCCGGGCAGTTCTTC. This chain links TRBV15 with TRBJ2-1; D may be TRBD1 (6 bases). In germline, CDR1 is LNHNV, CDR2 YYDKDF (reference sequence). Trimming left V 4 bases short and J 12 bases short, with 13 bases between. The CDR3 contains 12 residues.

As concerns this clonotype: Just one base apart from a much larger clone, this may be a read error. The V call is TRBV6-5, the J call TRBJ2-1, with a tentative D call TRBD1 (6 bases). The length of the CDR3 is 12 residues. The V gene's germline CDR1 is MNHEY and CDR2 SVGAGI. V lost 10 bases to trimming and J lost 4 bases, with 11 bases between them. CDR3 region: CATSDSYNEQFF. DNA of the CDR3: TGTGCCACTTCGGACAGTTACAATGAGCAGTTCTTC.

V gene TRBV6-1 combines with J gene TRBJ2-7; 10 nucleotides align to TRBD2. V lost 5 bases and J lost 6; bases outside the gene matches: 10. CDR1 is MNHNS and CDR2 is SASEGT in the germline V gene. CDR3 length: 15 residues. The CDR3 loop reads CASSFLAGESTEQYF. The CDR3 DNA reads TGTGCCAGCAGTTTTCTAGCGGGAGAGTCAACCGAGCAGTACTTC.

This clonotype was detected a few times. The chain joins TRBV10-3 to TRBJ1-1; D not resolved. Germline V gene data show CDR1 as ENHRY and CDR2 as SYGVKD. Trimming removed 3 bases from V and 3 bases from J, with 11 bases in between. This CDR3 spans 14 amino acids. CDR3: CAISDLGSYTEAFF. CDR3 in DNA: TGTGCCATCAGTGATTTGGGATCTTACACTGAAGCTTTCTTT.

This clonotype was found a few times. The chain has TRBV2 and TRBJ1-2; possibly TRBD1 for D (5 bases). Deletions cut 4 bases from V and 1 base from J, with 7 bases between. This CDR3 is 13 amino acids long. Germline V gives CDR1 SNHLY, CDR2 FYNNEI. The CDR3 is CASSVQVNYGYTF. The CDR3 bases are TGTGCCAGCAGTGTACAGGTTAACTATGGCTACACCTTC. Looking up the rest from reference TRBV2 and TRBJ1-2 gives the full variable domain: EPEVTQTPSHQVTQMGQEVILRCVPISNHLYFYWYRQILGQKVEFLVSFYNNEISEKSEIFDDQFSVERPDGSNFTLKIRSTKLEDSAMYFCASSVQVNYGYTFGSGTRLTVV.

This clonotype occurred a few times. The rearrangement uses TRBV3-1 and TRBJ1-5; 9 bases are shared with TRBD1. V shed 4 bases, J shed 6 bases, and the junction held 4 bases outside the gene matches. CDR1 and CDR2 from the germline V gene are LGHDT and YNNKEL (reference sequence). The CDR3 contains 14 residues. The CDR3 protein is CASSPGQGFQPQHF. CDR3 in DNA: TGTGCCAGCAGCCCGGGACAGGGCTTTCAGCCCCAGCATTTT.

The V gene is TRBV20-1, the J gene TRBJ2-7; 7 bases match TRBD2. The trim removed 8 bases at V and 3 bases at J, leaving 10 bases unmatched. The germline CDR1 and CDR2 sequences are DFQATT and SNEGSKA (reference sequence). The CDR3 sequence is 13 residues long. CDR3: CSLTSKLDYEQYF. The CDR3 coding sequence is TGCAGTCTGACTAGCAAACTAGACTACGAGCAGTACTTC.

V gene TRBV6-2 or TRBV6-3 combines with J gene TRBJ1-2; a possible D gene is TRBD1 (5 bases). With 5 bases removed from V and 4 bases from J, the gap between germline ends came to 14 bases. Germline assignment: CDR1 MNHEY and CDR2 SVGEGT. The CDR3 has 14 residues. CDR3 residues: CASSPQSGGYGYTF. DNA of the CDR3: TGTGCCAGCAGTCCCCAGTCGGGGGGCTATGGCTACACCTTC.

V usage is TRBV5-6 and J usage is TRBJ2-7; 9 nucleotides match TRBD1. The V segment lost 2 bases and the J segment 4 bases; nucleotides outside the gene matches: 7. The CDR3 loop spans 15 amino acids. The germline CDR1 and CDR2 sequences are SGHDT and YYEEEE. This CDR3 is CASSFKRQGEYEQYF. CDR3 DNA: TGTGCCAGCAGCTTCAAGAGACAGGGGGAGTACGAGCAGTACTTC. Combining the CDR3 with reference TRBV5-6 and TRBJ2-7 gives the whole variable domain DAGVTQSPTHLIKTRGQQVTLRCSPKSGHDTVSWYQQALGQGPQFIFQYYEEEERQRGNFPDRFSGHQFPNYSSELNVNALLLGDSALYLCASSFKRQGEYEQYFGPGTRLTVT.